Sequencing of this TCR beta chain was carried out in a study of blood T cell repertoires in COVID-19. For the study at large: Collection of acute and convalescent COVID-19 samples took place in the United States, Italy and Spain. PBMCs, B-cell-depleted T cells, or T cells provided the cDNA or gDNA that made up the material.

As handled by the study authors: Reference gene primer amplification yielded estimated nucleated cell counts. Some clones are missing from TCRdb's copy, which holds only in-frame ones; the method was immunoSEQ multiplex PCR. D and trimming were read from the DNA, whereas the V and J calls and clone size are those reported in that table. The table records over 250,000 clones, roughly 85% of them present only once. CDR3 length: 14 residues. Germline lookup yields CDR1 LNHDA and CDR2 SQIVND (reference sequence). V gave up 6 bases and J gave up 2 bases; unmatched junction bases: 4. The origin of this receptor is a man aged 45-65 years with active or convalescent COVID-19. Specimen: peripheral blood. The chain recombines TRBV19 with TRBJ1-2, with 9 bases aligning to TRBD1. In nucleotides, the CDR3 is TGTGCCAGTAGCCCGGGACAGGGAAACTATGGCTACACCTTC. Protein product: CASSPGQGNYGYTF.